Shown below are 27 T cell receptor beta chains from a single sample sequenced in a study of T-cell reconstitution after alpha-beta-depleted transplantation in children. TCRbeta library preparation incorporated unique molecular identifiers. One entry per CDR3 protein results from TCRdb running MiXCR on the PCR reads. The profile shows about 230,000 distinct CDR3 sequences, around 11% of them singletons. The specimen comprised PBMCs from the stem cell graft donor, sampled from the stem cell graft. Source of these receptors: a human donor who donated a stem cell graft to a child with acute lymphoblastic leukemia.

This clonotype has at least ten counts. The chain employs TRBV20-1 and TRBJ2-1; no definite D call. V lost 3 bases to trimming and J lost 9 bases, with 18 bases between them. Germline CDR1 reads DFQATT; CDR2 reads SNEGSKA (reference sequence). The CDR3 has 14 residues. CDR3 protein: CSASDVSGFFEQFF. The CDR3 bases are TGCAGTGCTAGTGACGTTTCGGGTTTTTTTGAGCAGTTCTTC.

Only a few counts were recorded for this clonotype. CDR3 region: CAWSVTGKDGYTF. Here the CDR3 DNA reads TGTGCCTGGAGTGTTACAGGGAAGGATGGCTACACCTTC. The chain joins TRBV30 to TRBJ1-2; weak D call: TRBD1 (6 bases). CDR1 is GTSNPN and CDR2 is SVGIG in the germline V gene (reference sequence). Trimming left V 0 bases short and J 6 bases short, with 11 bases between. CDR3 length equals 13 residues.

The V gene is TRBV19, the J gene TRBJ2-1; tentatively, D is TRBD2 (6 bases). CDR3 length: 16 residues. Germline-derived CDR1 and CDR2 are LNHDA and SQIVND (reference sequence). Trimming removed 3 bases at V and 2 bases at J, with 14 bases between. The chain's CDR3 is CASSISAGSTYNEQFF. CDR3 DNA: TGTGCCAGTAGTATTTCGGCGGGATCGACCTACAATGAGCAGTTCTTC.

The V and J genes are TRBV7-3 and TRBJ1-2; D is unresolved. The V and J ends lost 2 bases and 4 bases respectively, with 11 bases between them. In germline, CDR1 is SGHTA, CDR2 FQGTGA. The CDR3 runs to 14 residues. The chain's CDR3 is CASSLGPAAYGYTF. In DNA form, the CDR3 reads TGTGCCAGCAGCTTAGGGCCAGCAGCCTATGGCTACACCTTC.

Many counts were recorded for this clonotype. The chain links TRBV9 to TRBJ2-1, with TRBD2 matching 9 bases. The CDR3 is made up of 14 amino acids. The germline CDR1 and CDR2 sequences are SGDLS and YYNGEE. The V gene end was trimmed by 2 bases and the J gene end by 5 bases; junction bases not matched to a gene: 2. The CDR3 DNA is TGTGCCAGCAGCGTTAGCGGGAGAGACAATGAGCAGTTCTTC. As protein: CASSVSGRDNEQFF.

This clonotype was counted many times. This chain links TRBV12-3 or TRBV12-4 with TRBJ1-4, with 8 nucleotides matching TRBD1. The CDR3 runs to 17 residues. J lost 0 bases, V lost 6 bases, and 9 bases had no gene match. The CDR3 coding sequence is TGTGCCAGCAGCATTCGGACAGGGTTTGCAACTAATGAAAAACTGTTTTTT. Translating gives CASSIRTGFATNEKLFF.

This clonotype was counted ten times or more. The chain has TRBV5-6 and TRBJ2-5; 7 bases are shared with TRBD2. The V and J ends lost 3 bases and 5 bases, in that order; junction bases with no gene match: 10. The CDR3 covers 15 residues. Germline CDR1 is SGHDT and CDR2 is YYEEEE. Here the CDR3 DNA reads TGTGCCAGCAGCTGGCCGGGAGCCGGGGGGGAGACCCAGTACTTC. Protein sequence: CASSWPGAGGETQYF.

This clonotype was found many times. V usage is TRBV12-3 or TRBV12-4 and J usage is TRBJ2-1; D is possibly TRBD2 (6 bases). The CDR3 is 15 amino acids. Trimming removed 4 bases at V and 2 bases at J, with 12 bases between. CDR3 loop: CASSSMGLTYNEQFF. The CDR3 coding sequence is TGTGCCAGCAGTTCCATGGGACTGACCTACAATGAGCAGTTCTTC.

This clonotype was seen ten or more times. The DNA of the CDR3 is TGCAGCGTTGGGGCAGGGTATAACTATGGCTACACCTTC. The encoded protein is CSVGAGYNYGYTF. The V and J genes are TRBV29-1 and TRBJ1-2; D may be TRBD1 (5 bases). Between the trimmed V and J ends, which lost 4 bases and 1 base, there was a span of 10 bases. This CDR3 has 13 amino acids. Germline V lookup: CDR1 SQVTM, CDR2 ANQGSEA.

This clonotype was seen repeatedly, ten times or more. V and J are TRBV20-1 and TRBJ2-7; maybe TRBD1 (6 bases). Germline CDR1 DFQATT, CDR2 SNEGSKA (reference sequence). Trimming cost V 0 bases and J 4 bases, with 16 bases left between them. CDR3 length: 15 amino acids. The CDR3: CSARDRAGALYEQYF. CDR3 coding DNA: TGCAGTGCTAGAGATAGGGCAGGGGCCCTTTACGAGCAGTACTTC.

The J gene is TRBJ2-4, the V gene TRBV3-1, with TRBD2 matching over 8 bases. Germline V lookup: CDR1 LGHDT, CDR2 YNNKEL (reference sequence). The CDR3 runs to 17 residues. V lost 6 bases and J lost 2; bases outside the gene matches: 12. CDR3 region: CASSSSERERSKNIQYF. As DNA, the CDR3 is TGTGCCAGCAGTTCTTCTGAGCGGGAGCGCTCCAAAAACATTCAGTACTTC. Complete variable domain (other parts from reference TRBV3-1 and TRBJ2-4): DTAVSQTPKYLVTQMGNDKSIKCEQNLGHDTMYWYKQDSKKFLKIMFSYNNKELIINETVPNRFSPKSPDKAHLNLHINSLELGDSAVYFCASSSSERERSKNIQYFGAGTRLSVL.

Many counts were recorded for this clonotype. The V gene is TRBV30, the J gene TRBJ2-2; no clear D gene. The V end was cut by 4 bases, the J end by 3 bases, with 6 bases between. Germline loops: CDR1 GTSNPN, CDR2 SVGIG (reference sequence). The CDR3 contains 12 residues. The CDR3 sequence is CAWNGHTGELFF. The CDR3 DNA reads TGTGCCTGGAACGGTCACACCGGGGAGCTGTTTTTT.

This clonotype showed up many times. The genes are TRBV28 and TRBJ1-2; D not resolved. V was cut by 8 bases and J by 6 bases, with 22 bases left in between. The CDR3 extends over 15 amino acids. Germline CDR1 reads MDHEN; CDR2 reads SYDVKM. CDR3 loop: CASLPGEALRNGYTF. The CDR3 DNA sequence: TGTGCCAGCCTTCCGGGAGAGGCGTTGCGTAATGGCTACACCTTC.

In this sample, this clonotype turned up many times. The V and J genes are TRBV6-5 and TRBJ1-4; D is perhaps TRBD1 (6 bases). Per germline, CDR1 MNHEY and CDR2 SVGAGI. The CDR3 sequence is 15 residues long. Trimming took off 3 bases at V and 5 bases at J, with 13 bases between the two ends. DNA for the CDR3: TGTGCCAGCAGTTATCTGGGACAAAGAAATGAAAAACTGTTTTTT. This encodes CASSYLGQRNEKLFF.

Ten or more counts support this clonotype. The CDR3: CASSLGVLSGELFF. The CDR3 DNA reads as TGTGCCAGCAGTTTGGGGGTGCTCTCCGGGGAGCTGTTTTTT. This chain connects TRBV12-3 or TRBV12-4 to TRBJ2-2; possibly TRBD1 or TRBD2 for D (5 bases each). Trimming took off 3 bases at V and 6 bases at J, with 11 bases between the two ends. The CDR3 sequence is 14 residues long.

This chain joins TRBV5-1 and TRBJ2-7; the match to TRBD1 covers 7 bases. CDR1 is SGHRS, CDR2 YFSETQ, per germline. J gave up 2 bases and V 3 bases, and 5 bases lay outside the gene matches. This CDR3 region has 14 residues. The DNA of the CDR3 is TGCGCCAGCAGCTCCTGGACAGGAACCTACGAGCAGTACTTC. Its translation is CASSSWTGTYEQYF.

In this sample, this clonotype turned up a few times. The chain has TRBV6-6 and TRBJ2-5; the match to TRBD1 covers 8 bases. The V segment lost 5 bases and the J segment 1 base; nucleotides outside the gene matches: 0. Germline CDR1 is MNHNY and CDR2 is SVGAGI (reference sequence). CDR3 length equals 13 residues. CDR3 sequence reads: CASSGQGQETQYF. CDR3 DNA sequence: TGTGCCAGCAGTGGACAGGGCCAAGAGACCCAGTACTTC.

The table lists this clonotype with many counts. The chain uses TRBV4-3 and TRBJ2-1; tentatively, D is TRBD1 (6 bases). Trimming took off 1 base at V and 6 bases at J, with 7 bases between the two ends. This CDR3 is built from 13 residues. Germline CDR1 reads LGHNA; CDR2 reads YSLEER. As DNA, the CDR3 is TGCGCCAGCAGCCAAGTACAGGGCAATGAGCAGTTCTTC. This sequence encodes CASSQVQGNEQFF.

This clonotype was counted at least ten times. The CDR3 loop reads CASTNQGAVTDTQYF. The CDR3 nucleotides are TGTGCCAGCACTAATCAGGGGGCAGTAACAGATACGCAGTATTTT. The genes are TRBV28 and TRBJ2-3, with TRBD1 identical over 8 bases. CDR1 MDHEN and CDR2 SYDVKM come from the germline V gene. The CDR3 runs 15 residues. Trimming took 7 bases from V and 3 from J; bases not matched to a gene: 9.

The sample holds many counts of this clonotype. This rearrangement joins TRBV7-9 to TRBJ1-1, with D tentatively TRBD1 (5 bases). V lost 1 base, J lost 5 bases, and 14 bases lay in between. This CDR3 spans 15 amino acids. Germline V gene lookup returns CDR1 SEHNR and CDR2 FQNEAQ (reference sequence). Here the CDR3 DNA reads TGTGCCAGCAGCTTAGGAATAGGGGAGCTGACTGAAGCTTTCTTT. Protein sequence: CASSLGIGELTEAFF.

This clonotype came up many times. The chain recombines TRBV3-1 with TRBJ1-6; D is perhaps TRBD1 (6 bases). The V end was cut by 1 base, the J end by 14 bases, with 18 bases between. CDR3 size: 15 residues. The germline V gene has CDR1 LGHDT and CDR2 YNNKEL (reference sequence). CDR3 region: CASSQVRGARGSLHF. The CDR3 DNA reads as TGTGCCAGCAGCCAAGTTCGGGGGGCGCGGGGATCCCTCCACTTT.

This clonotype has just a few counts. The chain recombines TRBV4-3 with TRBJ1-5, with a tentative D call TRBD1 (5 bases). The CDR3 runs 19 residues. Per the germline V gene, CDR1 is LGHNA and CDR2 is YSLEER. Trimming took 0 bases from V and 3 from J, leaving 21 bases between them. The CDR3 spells CASSQDRDSHSLPNQPQHF. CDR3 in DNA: TGCGCCAGCAGCCAAGATCGCGACAGCCATTCCCTACCCAATCAGCCCCAGCATTTT.

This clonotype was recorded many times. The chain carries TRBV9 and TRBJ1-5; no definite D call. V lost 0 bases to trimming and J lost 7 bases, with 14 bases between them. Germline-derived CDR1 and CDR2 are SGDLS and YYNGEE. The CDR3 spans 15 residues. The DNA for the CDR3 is TGTGCCAGCAGCGTAGGTCACTCAGAAGACCAGCCCCAGCATTTT. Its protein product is CASSVGHSEDQPQHF.

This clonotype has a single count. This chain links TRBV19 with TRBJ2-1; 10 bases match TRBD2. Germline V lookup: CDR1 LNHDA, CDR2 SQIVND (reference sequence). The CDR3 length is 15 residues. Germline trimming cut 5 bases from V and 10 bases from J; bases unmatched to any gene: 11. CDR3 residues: CASSPPSGRKGEQFF. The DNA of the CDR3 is TGTGCCAGTAGTCCCCCTAGCGGGAGAAAGGGCGAGCAGTTCTTC.

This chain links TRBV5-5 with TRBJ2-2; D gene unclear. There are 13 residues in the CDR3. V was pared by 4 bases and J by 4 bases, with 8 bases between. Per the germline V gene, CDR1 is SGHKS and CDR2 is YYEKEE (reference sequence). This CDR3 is CASSTGPTGELFF. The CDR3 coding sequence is TGTGCCAGCAGCACCGGGCCCACCGGGGAGCTGTTTTTT. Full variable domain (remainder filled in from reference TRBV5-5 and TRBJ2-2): DAGVTQSPTHLIKTRGQQVTLRCSPISGHKSVSWYQQVLGQGPQFIFQYYEKEERGRGNFPDRFSARQFPNYSSELNVNALLLGDSALYLCASSTGPTGELFFGEGSRLTVL.

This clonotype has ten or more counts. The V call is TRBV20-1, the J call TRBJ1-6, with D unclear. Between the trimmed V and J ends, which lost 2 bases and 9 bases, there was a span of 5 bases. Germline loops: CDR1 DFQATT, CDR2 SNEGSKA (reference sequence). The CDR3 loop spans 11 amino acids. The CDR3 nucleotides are TGCAGTGCTAGAACCGGTTCACCCCTCCACTTT. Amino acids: CSARTGSPLHF.

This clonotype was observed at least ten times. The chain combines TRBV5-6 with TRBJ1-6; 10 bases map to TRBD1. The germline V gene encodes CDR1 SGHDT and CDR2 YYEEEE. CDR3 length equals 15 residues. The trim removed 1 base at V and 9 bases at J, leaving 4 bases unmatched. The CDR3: CASSLKGTGASPLHF. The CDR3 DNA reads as TGTGCCAGCAGCTTGAAAGGGACAGGGGCTTCACCCCTCCACTTT. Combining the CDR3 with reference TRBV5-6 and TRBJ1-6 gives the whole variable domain DAGVTQSPTHLIKTRGQQVTLRCSPKSGHDTVSWYQQALGQGPQFIFQYYEEEERQRGNFPDRFSGHQFPNYSSELNVNALLLGDSALYLCASSLKGTGASPLHFGNGTRLTVT.